The sequence of this T cell receptor beta chain was determined in a study of control samples from healthy donors and cancer patients. The repertoire was sequenced with immunoSEQ multiplex PCR; TCRdb's copy has only in-frame clones and lacks some. The data show tens of thousands of clones, with approximately 89% seen just once and roughly 1.5% held by the top ten. The CDR3 covers 15 residues. CDR1 is SGHVS and CDR2 is FNYEAQ in the germline V gene. Trimming shortened V by 0 bases and J by 4 bases, and 10 bases separated the two germline ends. The chain is built from TRBV7-6 and TRBJ2-1; weak D call: TRBD1 (6 bases). The sequencing input was PBMCs. This TCR was recovered from a middle-aged man with colorectal cancer. The CDR3 DNA reads as TGTGCCAGCAGCTTAGCCAGGACAGTTTACAATGAGCAGTTCTTC. Amino acids: CASSLARTVYNEQFF.